Shown below are 13 T cell receptor beta chains from a single sample sequenced in a study of blood T cell repertoires in COVID-19. Some clones are missing from TCRdb's copy, which holds only in-frame ones; the method was immunoSEQ multiplex PCR. The data show fewer than 200,000 clones, 80% to 90% seen once. The sample was peripheral blood. The receptors stem from a woman of 80 years or more with COVID-19, enrolled during active disease.

Only one count was recorded for this clone. The chain links TRBV5-6 to TRBJ2-5, with a possible D match to TRBD2 (6 bases). Germline assignment: CDR1 SGHDT and CDR2 YYEEEE. CDR3 size: 11 residues. With 4 bases removed from V and 7 bases from J, the gap between germline ends came to 8 bases. The CDR3 here is CASSRGLTQYF. DNA of the CDR3: TGTGCCAGCAGCAGGGGACTGACCCAGTACTTC. Full variable domain (missing parts from reference TRBV5-6 and TRBJ2-5): DAGVTQSPTHLIKTRGQQVTLRCSPKSGHDTVSWYQQALGQGPQFIFQYYEEEERQRGNFPDRFSGHQFPNYSSELNVNALLLGDSALYLCASSRGLTQYFGPGTRLLVL.

The CDR3 reads CASSGVGYGYTF. The DNA of the CDR3 is TGTGCCAGCTCGGGTGTCGGCTATGGCTACACCTTC. The chain uses TRBV2 and TRBJ1-2, with D hard to call. The V end was cut by 8 bases, the J end by 4 bases, with 11 bases between. CDR1 and CDR2 from the germline V gene are SNHLY and FYNNEI. The CDR3 is made up of 12 amino acids.

This clone was recorded a few times. V and J are TRBV28 and TRBJ1-3, with D hard to call. CDR3 length equals 13 residues. CDR1 and CDR2 from the germline V gene are MDHEN and SYDVKM. Trimming pared 5 bases from V and 0 bases from J, leaving 5 bases between. CDR3 sequence: CASSIISGNTIYF. Written as DNA, the CDR3 is TGTGCCAGCAGTATTATCTCTGGAAACACCATATATTTT.

The CDR3 loop reads CASSLSRQGASYGYTF. As DNA, the CDR3 is TGTGCCAGCAGCTTATCCCGACAGGGGGCTTCCTATGGCTACACCTTC. This chain connects TRBV11-2 to TRBJ1-2, with 10 nucleotides matching TRBD1. Trimming took 2 bases from V and 4 from J; bases not matched to a gene: 7. This CDR3 region has 16 residues. Germline V gene data show CDR1 as SGHAT and CDR2 as FQNNGV.

V is TRBV10-3 and J is TRBJ2-2, with D possibly matching TRBD2 (7 bases). This CDR3 comprises 15 residues. V lost 7 bases to trimming and J lost 4 bases, with 16 bases between them. Germline assignment: CDR1 ENHRY and CDR2 SYGVKD. CDR3 protein: CAINGPGGFTGELFF. The CDR3 nucleotides read TGTGCCATCAACGGGCCGGGGGGCTTCACCGGGGAGCTGTTTTTT.

This rearrangement joins TRBV29-1 to TRBJ2-1; D might be TRBD2 (5 bases). Germline CDR1 reads SQVTM; CDR2 reads ANQGSEA. This CDR3 contains 11 residues. V was pared by 7 bases and J by 2 bases, with 6 bases between. Here the CDR3 reads CSGSAYNEQFF. CDR3 DNA: TGCAGCGGTAGCGCCTACAATGAGCAGTTCTTC.

The rearrangement links TRBV2 to TRBJ1-2, with TRBD1 as a possible D gene (5 bases). From germline, CDR1 is SNHLY and CDR2 FYNNEI. V dropped 4 bases and J dropped 6 bases, with 12 bases sitting between them. The CDR3 is 13 residues long. CDR3 in amino acids: CASSVRGQDGYTF. CDR3 nucleotide sequence: TGTGCCAGCAGTGTCCGTGGACAAGATGGCTACACCTTC.

V is TRBV24-1 and J is TRBJ1-2, with TRBD1 matching over 9 bases. The ends lost 2 bases at V and 3 bases at J; junction bases unmatched: 9. The CDR3 totals 17 residues. Germline V gene data show CDR1 as KGHDR and CDR2 as SFDVKD. The CDR3 region is CATSDSDRGSRDYGYTF. Here the CDR3 DNA reads TGTGCCACCAGTGATTCGGACAGGGGTTCCCGTGACTATGGCTACACCTTC.

This clone has just one count. The rearrangement joins TRBV11-2 to TRBJ2-3, with TRBD2 matching over 15 bases. The V gene's germline CDR1 is SGHAT and CDR2 FQNNGV. This CDR3 is 18 amino acids long. Trimming took 5 bases from V and 9 from J; bases not matched to a gene: 15. The CDR3 is CASSQFHVGLAGGPTQYF. CDR3 in DNA: TGTGCCAGCAGCCAATTCCACGTCGGACTAGCGGGAGGGCCAACGCAGTATTTT.

The chain recombines TRBV4-1 with TRBJ2-3; tentatively, D is TRBD2 (6 bases). Germline CDR1 is MGHRA and CDR2 is YSYEKL. The V end was cut by 3 bases, the J end by 1 base, with 20 bases between. The CDR3 totals 18 residues. CDR3 region: CASSHSGGSGRGTDTQYF. CDR3 in DNA: TGCGCCAGCAGCCACTCCGGCGGTAGCGGAAGAGGCACAGATACGCAGTATTTT.

This chain joins TRBV7-9 and TRBJ1-2, with D possibly matching TRBD1 (5 bases). CDR1 and CDR2 (germline): SEHNR, FQNEAQ (reference sequence). The ends were cut back, 6 bases at V and 0 bases at J, with 8 bases in the middle. The CDR3 runs to 13 residues. In nucleotides, the CDR3 is TGTGCCAGCAGGACGACAGCTAACTATGGCTACACCTTC. This gives the protein CASRTTANYGYTF.

The chain carries TRBV7-2 and TRBJ1-2, with D perhaps TRBD1 (6 bases). V lost 5 bases and J lost 0, with 10 bases in between. The CDR3 is 14 amino acids. Germline-derived CDR1 and CDR2 are SGHTA and FQGNSA. This CDR3 is CASSADRANYGYTF. CDR3 DNA: TGTGCCAGCAGCGCGGACAGAGCTAACTATGGCTACACCTTC.

V is TRBV5-4 and J is TRBJ2-1; D perhaps matches TRBD1 (5 bases). The CDR3 spans 14 residues. Between the trimmed V and J ends, which lost 1 base and 4 bases, there was a span of 9 bases. Germline CDR1 reads SGHNT; CDR2 reads YYREEE (reference sequence). The CDR3 DNA is TGTGCCAGCAGCTTGTGGCAGGGATACAATGAGCAGTTCTTC. This codes for CASSLWQGYNEQFF.